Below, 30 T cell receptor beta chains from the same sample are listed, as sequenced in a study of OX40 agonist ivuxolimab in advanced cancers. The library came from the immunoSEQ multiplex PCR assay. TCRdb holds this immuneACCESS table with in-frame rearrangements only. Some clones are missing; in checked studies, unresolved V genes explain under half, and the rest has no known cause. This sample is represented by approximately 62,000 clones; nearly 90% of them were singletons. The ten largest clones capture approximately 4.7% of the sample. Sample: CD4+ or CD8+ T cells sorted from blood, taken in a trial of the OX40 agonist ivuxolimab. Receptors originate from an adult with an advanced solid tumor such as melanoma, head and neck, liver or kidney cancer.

CDR3 DNA sequence: TGTGCGAGCGTTTGGGGCAGGGAGGAGTCCTACAATGAGCAGTTCTTC. Translated, it gives CASVWGREESYNEQFF. The chain has TRBV7-9 and TRBJ2-1, with D possibly matching TRBD2 (6 bases). The germline V gene has CDR1 SEHNR and CDR2 FQNEAQ (reference sequence). The CDR3 is 16 amino acids.

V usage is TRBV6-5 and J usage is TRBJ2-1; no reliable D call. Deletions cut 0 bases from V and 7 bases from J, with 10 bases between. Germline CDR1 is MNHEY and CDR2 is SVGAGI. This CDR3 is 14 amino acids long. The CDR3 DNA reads TGTGCCAGCAGTTACTCGGGTTTAGAAAATGAGCAGTTCTTC. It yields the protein CASSYSGLENEQFF.

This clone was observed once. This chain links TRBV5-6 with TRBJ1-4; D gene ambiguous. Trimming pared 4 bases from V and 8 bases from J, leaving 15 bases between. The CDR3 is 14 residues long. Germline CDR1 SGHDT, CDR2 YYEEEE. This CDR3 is CASSRYVGGEKLFF. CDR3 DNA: TGTGCCAGCAGCCGGTACGTTGGAGGGGAAAAACTGTTTTTT.

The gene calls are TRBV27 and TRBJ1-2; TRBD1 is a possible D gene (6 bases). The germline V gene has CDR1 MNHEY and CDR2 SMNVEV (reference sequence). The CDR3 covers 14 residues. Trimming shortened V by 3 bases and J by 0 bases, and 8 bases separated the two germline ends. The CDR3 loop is CASSFTGSNYGYTF. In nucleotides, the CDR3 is TGTGCCAGCAGTTTTACAGGGTCTAACTATGGCTACACCTTC.

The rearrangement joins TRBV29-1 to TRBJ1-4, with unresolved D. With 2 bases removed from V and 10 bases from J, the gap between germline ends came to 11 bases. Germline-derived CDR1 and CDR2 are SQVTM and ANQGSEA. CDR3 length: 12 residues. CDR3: CSVETVGAKLFF. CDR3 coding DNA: TGCAGCGTTGAAACGGTGGGCGCAAAACTGTTTTTT.

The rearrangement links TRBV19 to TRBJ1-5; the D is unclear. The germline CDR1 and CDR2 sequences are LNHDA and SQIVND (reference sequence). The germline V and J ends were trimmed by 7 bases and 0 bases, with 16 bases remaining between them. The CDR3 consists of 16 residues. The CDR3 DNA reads TGTGCCAGTACTCTTAGGCCTGAAGGTAGCAATCAGCCCCAGCATTTT. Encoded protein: CASTLRPEGSNQPQHF.

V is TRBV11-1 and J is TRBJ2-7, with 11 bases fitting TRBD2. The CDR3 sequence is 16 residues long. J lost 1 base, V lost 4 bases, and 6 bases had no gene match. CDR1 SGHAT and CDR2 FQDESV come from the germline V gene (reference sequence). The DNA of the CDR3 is TGTGCCAGCAGCTCGCAGCTAGCGGGGGGATCCTACGAGCAGTACTTC. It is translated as CASSSQLAGGSYEQYF.

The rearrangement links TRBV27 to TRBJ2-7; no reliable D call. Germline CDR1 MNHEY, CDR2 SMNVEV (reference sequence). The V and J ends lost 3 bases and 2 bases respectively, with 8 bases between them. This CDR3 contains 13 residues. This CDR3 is CASSFGVTYEQYF. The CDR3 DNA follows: TGTGCCAGCAGTTTTGGGGTAACCTACGAGCAGTACTTC.

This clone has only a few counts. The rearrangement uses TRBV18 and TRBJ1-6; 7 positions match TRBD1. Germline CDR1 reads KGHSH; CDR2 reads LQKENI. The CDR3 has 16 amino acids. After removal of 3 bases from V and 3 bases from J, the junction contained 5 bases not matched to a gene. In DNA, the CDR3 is TGTGCCAGCTCACCGACAGGGTCGATCTATAATTCACCCCTCCACTTT. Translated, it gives CASSPTGSIYNSPLHF. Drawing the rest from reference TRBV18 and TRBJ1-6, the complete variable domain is NAGVMQNPRHLVRRRGQEARLRCSPMKGHSHVYWYRQLPEEGLKFMVYLQKENIIDESGMPKERFSAEFPKEGPSILRIQQVVRGDSAAYFCASSPTGSIYNSPLHFGNGTRLTVT.

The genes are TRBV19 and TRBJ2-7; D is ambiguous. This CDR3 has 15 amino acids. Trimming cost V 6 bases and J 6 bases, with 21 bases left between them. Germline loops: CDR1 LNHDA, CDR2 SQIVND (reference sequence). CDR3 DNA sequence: TGTGCCAGTAGGCCTATCGACTCATCCCTTTCCGAGCAGTACTTC. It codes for CASRPIDSSLSEQYF.

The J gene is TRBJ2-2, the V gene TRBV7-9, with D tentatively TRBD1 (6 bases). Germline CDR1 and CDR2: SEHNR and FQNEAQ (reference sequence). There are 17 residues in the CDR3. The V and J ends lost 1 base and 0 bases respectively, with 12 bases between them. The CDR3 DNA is TGTGCCAGCAGCTTAGGCGCTTGGACAGCGAACACCGGGGAGCTGTTTTTT. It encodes CASSLGAWTANTGELFF.

CDR3 nucleotide sequence: TGCGCCAGCAGCTTTCTTGGGACAGGGGGCTCTGATACGCAGTATTTT. Its translation: CASSFLGTGGSDTQYF. V usage is TRBV5-1 and J usage is TRBJ2-3; 12 bases align to TRBD1. V lost 2 bases, J lost 6 bases, and 7 bases stayed unmatched. The CDR3 sequence is 16 residues long. CDR1 SGHRS and CDR2 YFSETQ come from the germline V gene.

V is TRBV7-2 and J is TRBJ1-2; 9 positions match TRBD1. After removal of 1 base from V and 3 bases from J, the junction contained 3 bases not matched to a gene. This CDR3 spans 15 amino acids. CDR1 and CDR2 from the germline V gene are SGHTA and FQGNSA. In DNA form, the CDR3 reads TGTGCCAGCAGCTTAGAACAGGGGGCGTACTATGGCTACACCTTC. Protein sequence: CASSLEQGAYYGYTF. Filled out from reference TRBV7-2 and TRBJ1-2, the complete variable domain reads GAGVSQSPSNKVTEKGKDVELRCDPISGHTALYWYRQSLGQGLEFLIYFQGNSAPDKSGLPSDRFSAERTGGSVSTLTIQRTQQEDSAVYLCASSLEQGAYYGYTFGSGTRLTVV.

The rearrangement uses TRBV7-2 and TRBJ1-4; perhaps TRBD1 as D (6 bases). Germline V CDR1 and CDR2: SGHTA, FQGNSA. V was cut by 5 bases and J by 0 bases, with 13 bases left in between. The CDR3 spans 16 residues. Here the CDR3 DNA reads TGTGCCAGCAGCCCGCGTCCAGGGGCAACTAATGAAAAACTGTTTTTT. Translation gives CASSPRPGATNEKLFF.

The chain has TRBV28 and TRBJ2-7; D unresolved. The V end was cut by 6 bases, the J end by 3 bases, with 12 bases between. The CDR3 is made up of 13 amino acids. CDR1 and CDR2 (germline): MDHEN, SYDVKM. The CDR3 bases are TGTGCCAGCAGGGATGGATCAGTCTACGAGCAGTACTTC. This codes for CASRDGSVYEQYF. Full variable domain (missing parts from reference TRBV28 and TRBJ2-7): DVKVTQSSRYLVKRTGEKVFLECVQDMDHENMFWYRQDPGLGLRLIYFSYDVKMKEKGDIPEGYSVSREKKERFSLILESASTNQTSMYLCASRDGSVYEQYFGPGTRLTVT.

In DNA, the CDR3 is TGTGCCACCGGCTCCCAAACGAACACTGAAGCTTTCTTT. It encodes CATGSQTNTEAFF. This chain uses TRBV10-3 with TRBJ1-1; D unclear. The CDR3 spans 13 residues. Germline V CDR1 and CDR2: ENHRY, SYGVKD. V dropped 10 bases and J dropped 1 base, with 13 bases sitting between them.

CDR3 DNA: TGTGCCTGGTGGACAGGGTCAACTAGCGGGGGGAAAGAGACCCAGTACTTC. Translated: CAWWTGSTSGGKETQYF. V is TRBV30 and J is TRBJ2-5; 12 bases align to TRBD2. The CDR3 is 17 amino acids. CDR1 is GTSNPN and CDR2 is SVGIG in the germline V gene (reference sequence). After removal of 5 bases from V and 3 bases from J, the junction contained 13 bases not matched to a gene.

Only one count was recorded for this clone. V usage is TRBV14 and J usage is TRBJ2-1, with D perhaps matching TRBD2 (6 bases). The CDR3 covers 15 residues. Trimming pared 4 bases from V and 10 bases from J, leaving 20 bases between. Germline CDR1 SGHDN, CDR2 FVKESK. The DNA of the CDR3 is TGTGCCAGCAGCCCGAGGGACTTGGGGCGATGGGAGCAGTTCTTC. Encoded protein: CASSPRDLGRWEQFF.

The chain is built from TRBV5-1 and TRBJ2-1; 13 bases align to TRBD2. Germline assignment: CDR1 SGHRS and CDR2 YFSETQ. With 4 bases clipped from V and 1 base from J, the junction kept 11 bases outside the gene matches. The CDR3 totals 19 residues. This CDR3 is CASSGDGLAGVGSYNEQFF. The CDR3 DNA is TGCGCCAGCAGCGGGGACGGACTAGCGGGAGTCGGGTCCTACAATGAGCAGTTCTTC.

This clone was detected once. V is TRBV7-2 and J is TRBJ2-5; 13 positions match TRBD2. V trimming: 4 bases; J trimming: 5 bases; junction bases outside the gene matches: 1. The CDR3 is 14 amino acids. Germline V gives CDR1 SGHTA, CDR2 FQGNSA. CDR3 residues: CASSSLAGGETQYF. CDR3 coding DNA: TGTGCCAGCAGCTCACTAGCGGGAGGGGAGACCCAGTACTTC.

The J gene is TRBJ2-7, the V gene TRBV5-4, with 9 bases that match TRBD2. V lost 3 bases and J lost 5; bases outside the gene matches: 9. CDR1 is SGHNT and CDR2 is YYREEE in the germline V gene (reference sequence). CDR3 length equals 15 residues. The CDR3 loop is CASSSLLAGSDEQYF. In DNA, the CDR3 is TGTGCCAGCAGCTCTCTGCTAGCGGGATCTGACGAGCAGTACTTC.

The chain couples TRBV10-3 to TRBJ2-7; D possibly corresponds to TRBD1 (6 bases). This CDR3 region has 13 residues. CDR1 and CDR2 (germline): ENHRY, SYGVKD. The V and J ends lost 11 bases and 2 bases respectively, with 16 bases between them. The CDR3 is CASKDSTAYEQYF. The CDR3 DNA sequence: TGTGCCTCTAAGGACAGCACCGCCTACGAGCAGTACTTC.

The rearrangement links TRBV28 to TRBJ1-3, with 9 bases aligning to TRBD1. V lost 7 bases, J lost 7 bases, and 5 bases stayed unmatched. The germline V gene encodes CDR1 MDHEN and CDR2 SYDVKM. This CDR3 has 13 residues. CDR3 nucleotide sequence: TGTGCCAGCACTCACGGACAGGGGAACACCATATATTTT. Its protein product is CASTHGQGNTIYF.

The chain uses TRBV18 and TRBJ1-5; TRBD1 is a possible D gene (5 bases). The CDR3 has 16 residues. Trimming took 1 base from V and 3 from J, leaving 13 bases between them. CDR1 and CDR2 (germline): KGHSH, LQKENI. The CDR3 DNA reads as TGTGCCAGCTCACCACGGGAAACAGGCTCCAATCAGCCCCAGCATTTT. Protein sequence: CASSPRETGSNQPQHF. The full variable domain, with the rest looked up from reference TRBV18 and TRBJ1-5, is NAGVMQNPRHLVRRRGQEARLRCSPMKGHSHVYWYRQLPEEGLKFMVYLQKENIIDESGMPKERFSAEFPKEGPSILRIQQVVRGDSAAYFCASSPRETGSNQPQHFGDGTRLSIL.

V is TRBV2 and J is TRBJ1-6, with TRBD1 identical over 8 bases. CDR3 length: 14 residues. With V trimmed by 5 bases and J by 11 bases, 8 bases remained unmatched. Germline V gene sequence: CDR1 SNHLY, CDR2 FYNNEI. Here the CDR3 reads CASSTTGERTPLHF. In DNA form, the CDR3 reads TGTGCCAGCAGTACGACAGGGGAGAGGACACCCCTCCACTTT.

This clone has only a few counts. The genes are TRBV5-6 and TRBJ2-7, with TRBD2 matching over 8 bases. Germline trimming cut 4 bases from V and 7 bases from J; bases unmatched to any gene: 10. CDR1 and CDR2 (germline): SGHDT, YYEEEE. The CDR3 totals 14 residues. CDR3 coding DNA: TGTGCCAGCAGCCCCGGGACGGGGACTAGGGAGCAGTACTTC. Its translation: CASSPGTGTREQYF.

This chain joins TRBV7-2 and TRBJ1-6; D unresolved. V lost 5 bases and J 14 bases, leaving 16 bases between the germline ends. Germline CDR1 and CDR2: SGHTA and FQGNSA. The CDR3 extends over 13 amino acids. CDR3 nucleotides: TGTGCCAGCAGCCAACCGTTTGCCCCGACCCTCCACTTT. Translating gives CASSQPFAPTLHF. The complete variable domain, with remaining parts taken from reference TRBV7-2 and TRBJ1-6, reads GAGVSQSPSNKVTEKGKDVELRCDPISGHTALYWYRQSLGQGLEFLIYFQGNSAPDKSGLPSDRFSAERTGGSVSTLTIQRTQQEDSAVYLCASSQPFAPTLHFGNGTRLTVT.

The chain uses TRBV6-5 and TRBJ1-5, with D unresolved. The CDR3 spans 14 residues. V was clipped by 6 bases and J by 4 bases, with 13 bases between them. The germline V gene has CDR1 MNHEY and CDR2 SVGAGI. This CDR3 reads CASSRPGGNQPQHF. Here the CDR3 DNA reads TGTGCCAGCAGCCGCCCTGGAGGAAATCAGCCCCAGCATTTT.

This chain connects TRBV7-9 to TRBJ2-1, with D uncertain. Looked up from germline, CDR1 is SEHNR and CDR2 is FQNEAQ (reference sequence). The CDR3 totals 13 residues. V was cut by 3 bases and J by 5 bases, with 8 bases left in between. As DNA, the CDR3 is TGTGCCAGCAGCTTCGAGCCAGACAATGAGCAGTTCTTC. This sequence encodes CASSFEPDNEQFF.

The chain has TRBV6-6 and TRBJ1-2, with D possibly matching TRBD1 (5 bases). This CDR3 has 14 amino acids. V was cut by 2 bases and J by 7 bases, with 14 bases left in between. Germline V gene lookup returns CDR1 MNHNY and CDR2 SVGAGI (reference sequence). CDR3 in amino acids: CASSYGSGLVGYTF. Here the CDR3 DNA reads TGTGCCAGCAGTTACGGCTCGGGGCTGGTTGGCTACACCTTC.